Listed here are 18 T cell receptor beta chains from one sample, sequenced in a study of T cells in Graves' hyperthyroidism and ophthalmopathy. Amplification yielded TCR beta CDR3 regions, with RNA transcripts as the source. HTBI primers were used for first-round RT-PCR of the TCR CDR3. TCRdb re-derived calls from the multiplex PCR reads in MiXCR, one entry per CDR3 protein. The sample has around 240,000 distinct CDR3 sequences, about 14% seen once. Sequencing was carried out using blood. The source of these receptors is a woman in her thirties or forties with Graves' hyperthyroidism that later progressed to Graves' ophthalmopathy.

This clonotype appeared many times. CDR3 sequence: CASSLDAGLAGGPAYEQYF. The DNA for the CDR3 is TGTGCCAGCAGCTTAGACGCGGGACTAGCGGGAGGACCCGCCTACGAGCAGTACTTC. This rearrangement joins TRBV7-9 to TRBJ2-7, with 15 bases matching TRBD2. The CDR3 loop spans 19 amino acids. Germline V gene lookup returns CDR1 SEHNR and CDR2 FQNEAQ (reference sequence). J gave up 2 bases and V 1 base, and 9 bases lay outside the gene matches.

Many counts were recorded for this clonotype. This rearrangement joins TRBV29-1 to TRBJ2-5, with 7 bases that match TRBD1. The CDR3 is made up of 15 amino acids. CDR1 and CDR2 (germline): SQVTM, ANQGSEA. V lost 0 bases and J lost 2; bases outside the gene matches: 6. The CDR3 here is CSVEDLTGLQETQYF. The CDR3 DNA sequence: TGCAGCGTTGAAGATTTGACAGGGCTACAAGAGACCCAGTACTTC.

This clonotype was recorded many times. The gene calls are TRBV5-1 and TRBJ2-3, with TRBD1 matching over 7 bases. Germline V gives CDR1 SGHRS, CDR2 YFSETQ. V shed 0 bases, J shed 3 bases, and the junction held 4 bases outside the gene matches. The CDR3 runs to 15 residues. The CDR3 is CASSLAPTGTDTQYF. The CDR3 coding sequence is TGCGCCAGCAGCTTGGCCCCGACAGGGACAGATACGCAGTATTTT. Full variable domain (outside the CDR3, taken from reference TRBV5-1 and TRBJ2-3): KAGVTQTPRYLIKTRGQQVTLSCSPISGHRSVSWYQQTPGQGLQFLFEYFSETQRNKGNFPGRFSGRQFSNSRSEMNVSTLELGDSALYLCASSLAPTGTDTQYFGPGTRLTVL.

The chain combines TRBV18 with TRBJ2-6, with a tentative D call TRBD1 (5 bases). The V gene lost 0 bases and the J gene lost 0 bases, with 12 bases spanning the gap. The CDR3 spans 18 residues. The germline V gene has CDR1 KGHSH and CDR2 LQKENI. The CDR3 DNA sequence: TGTGCCAGCTCACCACCAAGGGGCGGCACCTCTGGGGCCAACGTCCTGACTTTC. Translation gives CASSPPRGGTSGANVLTF.

The rearrangement joins TRBV2 to TRBJ2-5; the match to TRBD1 covers 8 bases. CDR1 and CDR2 from the germline V gene are SNHLY and FYNNEI. There are 13 residues in the CDR3. V trimming: 7 bases; J trimming: 7 bases; junction bases outside the gene matches: 8. CDR3: CASIPGQGGTQYF. As DNA, the CDR3 is TGTGCCAGCATCCCAGGACAGGGAGGGACCCAGTACTTC. The whole variable domain, filled in from reference TRBV2 and TRBJ2-5, reads EPEVTQTPSHQVTQMGQEVILRCVPISNHLYFYWYRQILGQKVEFLVSFYNNEISEKSEIFDDQFSVERPDGSNFTLKIRSTKLEDSAMYFCASIPGQGGTQYFGPGTRLLVL.

This clonotype was counted at least ten times. V gene TRBV29-1 combines with J gene TRBJ1-1; possibly TRBD1 for D (6 bases). Germline V gene lookup returns CDR1 SQVTM and CDR2 ANQGSEA. With 4 bases removed from V and 7 bases from J, the gap between germline ends came to 13 bases. There are 12 residues in the CDR3. The CDR3 spells CSVGWGLSEAFF. CDR3 DNA sequence: TGCAGCGTTGGTTGGGGGCTAAGTGAAGCTTTCTTT.

This clonotype has at least ten counts. This chain uses TRBV11-2 with TRBJ2-1; maybe TRBD2 (7 bases). The CDR3 consists of 15 residues. V lost 6 bases, J lost 2 bases, and 14 bases lay in between. Per the germline V gene, CDR1 is SGHAT and CDR2 is FQNNGV. The CDR3 protein is CASRGIGGAYNEQFF. CDR3 DNA: TGTGCCAGCAGGGGGATAGGGGGGGCCTACAATGAGCAGTTCTTC. The full variable domain, its missing parts supplied by reference TRBV11-2 and TRBJ2-1, is EAGVAQSPRYKIIEKRQSVAFWCNPISGHATLYWYQQILGQGPKLLIQFQNNGVVDDSQLPKDRFSAERLKGVDSTLKIQPAKLEDSAVYLCASRGIGGAYNEQFFGPGTRLTVL.

This clonotype has only a few counts. The chain combines TRBV3-1 with TRBJ1-5; TRBD1 is a possible D gene (6 bases). V dropped 3 bases and J dropped 4 bases, with 10 bases sitting between them. This CDR3 has 14 amino acids. CDR1 LGHDT and CDR2 YNNKEL come from the germline V gene (reference sequence). CDR3 DNA sequence: TGTGCCAGCAGCCATGGACAGACTAATCAGCCCCAGCATTTT. Translating it yields CASSHGQTNQPQHF.

This clonotype has a count of ten or more. Relative to the germline gene, one junction end is altered; a read error may explain this. The V and J genes are TRBV7-7 and TRBJ2-5, with D perhaps matching TRBD2 (6 bases). The CDR3 extends over 15 amino acids. Germline loops: CDR1 SSHAT, CDR2 FNYEAQ (reference sequence). CDR3 in DNA: TGTGCTAGCAGCTTAGGCAGGGAGGAAGAAGAGACCCAGTACTTC. Its protein is CASSLGREEEETQYF. Filled out from reference TRBV7-7 and TRBJ2-5, the complete variable domain reads GAGVSQSPRYKVTKRGQDVTLRCDPISSHATLYWYQQALGQGPEFLTYFNYEAQPDKSGLPSDRFSAERPEGSISTLTIQRTEQRDSAMYRCASSLGREEEETQYFGPGTRLLVL.

This clonotype showed up many times. V and J are TRBV29-1 and TRBJ1-1; D is undetermined. Trimming pared 7 bases from V and 0 bases from J, leaving 6 bases between. Germline values: CDR1 SQVTM, CDR2 ANQGSEA. The CDR3 sequence is 11 residues long. Here the CDR3 DNA reads TGCAGCGCGGGAGTGAACACTGAAGCTTTCTTT. Its protein is CSAGVNTEAFF.

This clonotype was seen ten or more times. The chain joins TRBV12-3 or TRBV12-4 to TRBJ1-2; D may be TRBD1 (5 bases). V lost 3 bases, J lost 8 bases, and 10 bases lay in between. The CDR3 contains 12 residues. CDR3 sequence reads: CASSFGARGYTF. In nucleotides, the CDR3 is TGTGCCAGCAGTTTCGGGGCCAGAGGCTACACCTTC.

This clonotype showed up many times. This chain joins TRBV20-1 and TRBJ2-7; D gene unclear. The V end was cut by 5 bases, the J end by 7 bases, with 18 bases between. Looked up from germline, CDR1 is DFQATT and CDR2 is SNEGSKA (reference sequence). The CDR3 contains 13 residues. CDR3 coding DNA: TGCAGTGCTCCGCCACCCGTCGGGCGGGAGCAGTACTTC. This encodes CSAPPPVGREQYF.

This clonotype was detected ten times or more. This chain connects TRBV30 to TRBJ1-2; TRBD1 aligns across 7 bases. After removal of 0 bases from V and 9 bases from J, the junction contained 10 bases not matched to a gene. The germline CDR1 and CDR2 sequences are GTSNPN and SVGIG (reference sequence). This CDR3 has 14 residues. The CDR3 region has the DNA TGTGCCTGGAGTGTACGTCGTGAGACAGGGAGCTACACCTTC. Its protein product is CAWSVRRETGSYTF. Full variable domain (remainder filled in from reference TRBV30 and TRBJ1-2): SQTIHQWPATLVQPVGSPLSLECTVEGTSNPNLYWYRQAAGRGLQLLFYSVGIGQISSEVPQNLSASRPQDRQFILSSKKLLLSDSGFYLCAWSVRRETGSYTFGSGTRLTVV.

This clonotype was observed many times. The V gene is TRBV6-1, the J gene TRBJ2-7; 13 nucleotides line up with TRBD2. The CDR3 consists of 19 residues. Germline loops: CDR1 MNHNS, CDR2 SASEGT. With 5 bases clipped from V and 1 base from J, the junction kept 14 bases outside the gene matches. CDR3 in amino acids: CASSYSGTQGLAGSYEQYF. CDR3 bases: TGTGCCAGCAGTTATTCCGGGACGCAGGGACTAGCGGGGTCCTACGAGCAGTACTTC.

This clonotype has just a few counts. The chain employs TRBV18 and TRBJ2-1; a weak D match, TRBD2 (6 bases). Looked up from germline, CDR1 is KGHSH and CDR2 is LQKENI. Trimming took 6 bases from V and 9 from J, leaving 18 bases between them. CDR3 length: 14 residues. The CDR3 loop is CASSFREPYFEQFF. The CDR3 nucleotides read TGTGCCAGCTCCTTTCGGGAGCCCTACTTTGAGCAGTTCTTC.

The rearrangement links TRBV6-1 to TRBJ2-7; D is undetermined. The CDR3 is made up of 12 amino acids. Trimming took 4 bases from V and 5 from J, leaving 9 bases between them. Germline V gene lookup returns CDR1 MNHNS and CDR2 SASEGT. The CDR3 spells CASSAYWDEQYF. CDR3 nucleotide sequence: TGTGCCAGCAGTGCCTATTGGGACGAGCAGTACTTC.

The rearrangement uses TRBV5-6 and TRBJ1-3; D is undetermined. V was trimmed by 1 base and J by 0 bases, leaving 8 bases between them. Looked up from germline, CDR1 is SGHDT and CDR2 is YYEEEE. The CDR3 covers 15 residues. CDR3 sequence (DNA): TGTGCCAGCAGCTTGCGGGGATACTCTGGAAACACCATATATTTT. Amino acids: CASSLRGYSGNTIYF. The whole variable domain, remainder taken from reference TRBV5-6 and TRBJ1-3, is DAGVTQSPTHLIKTRGQQVTLRCSPKSGHDTVSWYQQALGQGPQFIFQYYEEEERQRGNFPDRFSGHQFPNYSSELNVNALLLGDSALYLCASSLRGYSGNTIYFGEGSWLTVV.

This clonotype was counted at least ten times. The chain employs TRBV5-1 and TRBJ1-1; 7 positions agree with TRBD1. V lost 1 base to trimming and J lost 5 bases; unmatched junction nucleotides: 8. From germline, CDR1 is SGHRS and CDR2 YFSETQ. CDR3 length: 15 residues. The CDR3 coding sequence is TGCGCCAGCAGCTTGCGACAGGGTAGAATGACTGAAGCTTTCTTT. Amino acids: CASSLRQGRMTEAFF.